A single sample is the source of the 3 T cell receptor beta chains below, sequenced in a study of CD4 T cells in relation to SARS-CoV-2 and coronaviruses (TCRdb year 2021). The library was obtained by the immunoSEQ multiplex PCR assay. As stored in TCRdb, this immuneACCESS dataset retains in-frame rearrangements with V and J assigned. A fraction of the clones does not appear; measured against another copy, unresolved V genes explain less than half of the discrepancy, and the remainder lacks a known reason. The sample yields approximately 20,000 clones; 60% to 85% were counted once. The ten largest clones capture around 16% of the sample. For these receptors, no antigen is known. CD4+ T cells from unexposed donors were collected before the COVID-19 pandemic (2011-2018). After 10 to 11 days of culture, CD4+ T cells were isolated with the EasySep CD4+ T cell isolation kit. The sequenced sample consisted of CD4+ T cells from PBMCs, cultured in vitro. The receptors were gathered from a human donor in good health.

This rearrangement joins TRBV28 to TRBJ1-1; 7 nucleotides line up with TRBD1. The germline CDR1 and CDR2 sequences are MDHEN and SYDVKM. The CDR3 consists of 15 residues. The ends lost 4 bases at V and 4 bases at J; junction bases unmatched: 9. Here the CDR3 reads CASSSWAGGGTEAFF. The DNA of the CDR3 is TGTGCCAGCAGTTCTTGGGCAGGGGGAGGCACTGAAGCTTTCTTT.

The genes are TRBV25-1 and TRBJ1-1; 9 bases agree with TRBD1. CDR1 MGHDK and CDR2 SYGVNS come from the germline V gene. V lost 8 bases and J lost 6; bases outside the gene matches: 10. The CDR3 loop spans 14 amino acids. CDR3 sequence reads: CASRDTGTGPEAFF. Written as DNA, the CDR3 is TGTGCCAGCCGGGACACCGGGACAGGGCCTGAAGCTTTCTTT.

This sequence joins TRBV15 and TRBJ2-1; 7 nucleotides agree with TRBD2. Germline-derived CDR1 and CDR2 are LNHNV and YYDKDF (reference sequence). V shed 0 bases, J shed 5 bases, and the junction held 10 bases outside the gene matches. This CDR3 spans 17 amino acids. CDR3 sequence reads: CATSREPGLAADNEQFF. CDR3 coding DNA: TGTGCCACCAGCAGAGAGCCCGGGCTAGCGGCAGACAATGAGCAGTTCTTC.